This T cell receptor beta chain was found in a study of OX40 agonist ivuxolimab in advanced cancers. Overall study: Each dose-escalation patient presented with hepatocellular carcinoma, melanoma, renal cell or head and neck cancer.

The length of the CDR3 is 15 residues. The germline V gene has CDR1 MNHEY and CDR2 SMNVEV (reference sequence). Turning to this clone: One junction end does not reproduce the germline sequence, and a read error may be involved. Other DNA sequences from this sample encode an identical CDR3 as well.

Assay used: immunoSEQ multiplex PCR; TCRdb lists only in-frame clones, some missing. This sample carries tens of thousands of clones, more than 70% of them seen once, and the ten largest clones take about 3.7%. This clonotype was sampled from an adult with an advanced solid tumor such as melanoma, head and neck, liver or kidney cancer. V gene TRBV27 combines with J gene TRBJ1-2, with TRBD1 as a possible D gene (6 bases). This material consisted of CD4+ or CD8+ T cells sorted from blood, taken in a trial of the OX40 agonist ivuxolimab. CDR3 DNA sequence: TGTGCCAGCAGCTTATCCTGGGACACCGTCAATGGCTACACCTTC. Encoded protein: CASSLSWDTVNGYTF.